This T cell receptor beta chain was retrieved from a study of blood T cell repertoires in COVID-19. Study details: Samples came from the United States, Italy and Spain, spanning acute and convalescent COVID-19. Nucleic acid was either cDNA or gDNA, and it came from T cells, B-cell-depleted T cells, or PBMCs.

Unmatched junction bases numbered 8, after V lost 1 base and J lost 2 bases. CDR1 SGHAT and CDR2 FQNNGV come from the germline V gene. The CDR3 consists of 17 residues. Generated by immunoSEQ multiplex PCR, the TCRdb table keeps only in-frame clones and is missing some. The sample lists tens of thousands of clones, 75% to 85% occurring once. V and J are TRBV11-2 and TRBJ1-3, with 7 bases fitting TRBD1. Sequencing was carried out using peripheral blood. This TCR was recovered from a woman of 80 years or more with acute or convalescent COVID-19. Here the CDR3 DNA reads TGTGCCAGCAGCTTAGGCCCCCTTACAGGGGCTGGAAACACCATATATTTT. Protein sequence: CASSLGPLTGAGNTIYF.